This T cell receptor beta chain was retrieved from a study of CD8 T cells in ankylosing spondylitis. This clonotype came up a few times. What it recognizes is unknown. Study-wide points: For ankylosing spondylitis blood, a TCR beta motif of under 10 highly homologous variants appeared characteristic. According to the report, clones linked to the disease were significantly enriched in matched synovial fluid samples taken from ankylosing spondylitis patients. Disease-associated clones were CD8+ and fairly uncommon in peripheral blood. Existing reports had already noted some motif variants in reactive arthritis synovial fluid and blood.

Quantitative barcoded 5'-RACE was used to prepare TCR beta libraries. A single record per CDR3 protein comes from TCRdb applying MiXCR to the 5' RACE reads. The table shows around 390,000 distinct CDR3 sequences, with around 20% occurring only once. The source material was blood, either unsorted or a sorted T cell fraction (not recorded which). The TCR comes from a male donor with ankylosing spondylitis.

The CDR3 loop is CSVEGGEKLFF. CDR3 DNA sequence: TGCAGCGTTGAGGGGGGTGAAAAACTGTTTTTT. This chain joins TRBV29-1 and TRBJ1-4, with D possibly being TRBD1 (5 bases). Germline-derived CDR1 and CDR2 are SQVTM and ANQGSEA. CDR3 size: 11 residues. Trimming pared 3 bases from V and 7 bases from J, leaving 6 bases between.